Sequencing of this T cell receptor beta chain was carried out in a study of regulatory T cells in long-lasting Graves disease. Study-wide findings and caveats: TCR diversity in persistent Graves' patients was below that of newly diagnosed ones. Persistent disease preferred TRBV28, TRBJ1-2 and TRBJ2-5; new disease, TRBV20-1 and TRBJ2-1.

Time point defined: persistent/refractory GD, antithyroid drugs over 5 years with positive TRAb. Making the TCR library involved RNA that had been extracted from PBMCs. This CDR3 region has 13 residues. Germline V gene data show CDR1 as MDHEN and CDR2 as SYDVKM. Through Arm-PCR of CDR3 regions and iRepertoire HTBI primers, TCR beta libraries were built. TCRdb recomputed calls from the multiplex PCR reads with MiXCR, one row per CDR3 protein. The sample shows 350,000 to 500,000 distinct CDR3 sequences, around 20% of them seen only once. Details on this clonotype: Its cognate antigen is unknown. At one end the junction does not follow the germline gene, possibly because of a read error.

Sequenced here: peripheral blood mononuclear cells (PBMCs), sampled when the disease was refractory, from a patient treated with antithyroid drugs. The chain carries TRBV28 and TRBJ1-3; no clear D. The clonotype comes from a female donor with Graves disease. Written as DNA, the CDR3 is TGTGCCAGCAGTCTTCAATCTGGAAGCACCATATATTTT. Its protein is CASSLQSGSTIYF.